Below, 24 T cell receptor beta chains from the same sample are listed, as sequenced in a study of memory CD4+ T cells and cytomegalovirus serostatus. Assay used: immunoSEQ multiplex PCR; TCRdb lists only in-frame clones, some missing. The sample records 46,000 or so clones, approximately 78% being singletons. Single viable CD3+CD4+CD8-CD45RO+ cells were sorted as the memory CD4+ T cells. Sequences were obtained from memory CD4+ T cells from blood. These receptors all come from an adult in good health and CMV-seronegative.

This chain uses TRBV2 with TRBJ2-2, with unresolved D. Germline CDR1 reads SNHLY; CDR2 reads FYNNEI. The CDR3 totals 14 residues. Trimming left V 6 bases short and J 3 bases short, with 11 bases between. CDR3 sequence reads: CASRRSLDTGELFF. The DNA of the CDR3 is TGTGCCAGCAGGCGGTCACTTGACACCGGGGAGCTGTTTTTT.

The rearrangement links TRBV4-3 to TRBJ2-1, with no clear D. CDR1 is LGHNA and CDR2 is YSLEER in the germline V gene. The CDR3 extends over 15 amino acids. The V and J ends lost 0 bases and 9 bases respectively, with 15 bases between them. CDR3 DNA sequence: TGCGCCAGCAGCCAAGAAGTCTCGGGTGCCGGTGAGCAGTTCTTC. Amino acid sequence: CASSQEVSGAGEQFF.

The chain joins TRBV5-1 to TRBJ2-7, with D unclear. Germline-derived CDR1 and CDR2 are SGHRS and YFSETQ. The CDR3 sequence is 13 residues long. V lost 1 base, J lost 4 bases, and 9 bases lay in between. For the CDR3, the DNA is TGCGCCAGCAGCTTGCAGATGGAGTACGAGCAGTACTTC. Its translation: CASSLQMEYEQYF.

This chain uses TRBV14 with TRBJ2-2; D might be TRBD2 (6 bases). CDR1 is SGHDN, CDR2 FVKESK, per germline. The CDR3 totals 15 residues. V lost 1 base and J 3 bases, leaving 9 bases between the germline ends. The CDR3 reads CASSQGTSYTGELFF. CDR3 bases: TGTGCCAGCAGCCAAGGCACTAGCTACACCGGGGAGCTGTTTTTT.

The chain uses TRBV5-6 and TRBJ2-1; perhaps TRBD2 as D (5 bases). The CDR3 spans 17 residues. V lost 4 bases to trimming and J lost 0 bases, with 17 bases between them. Germline CDR1 is SGHDT and CDR2 is YYEEEE. CDR3 sequence: CASSELGGLSSYNEQFF. Here the CDR3 DNA reads TGTGCCAGCAGCGAATTAGGAGGACTCAGCTCCTACAATGAGCAGTTCTTC. The whole variable domain, filled in from reference TRBV5-6 and TRBJ2-1, reads DAGVTQSPTHLIKTRGQQVTLRCSPKSGHDTVSWYQQALGQGPQFIFQYYEEEERQRGNFPDRFSGHQFPNYSSELNVNALLLGDSALYLCASSELGGLSSYNEQFFGPGTRLTVL.

The V gene is TRBV5-1, the J gene TRBJ1-4; 12 nucleotides align to TRBD1. The ends lost 3 bases at V and 7 bases at J; junction bases unmatched: 7. Germline values: CDR1 SGHRS, CDR2 YFSETQ. This CDR3 is 16 amino acids long. The CDR3 DNA reads as TGCGCCAGCAGCTCCTCGGGACAGGGGGCTTCTGAAAAACTGTTTTTT. Amino acids: CASSSSGQGASEKLFF. Full variable domain (missing parts from reference TRBV5-1 and TRBJ1-4): KAGVTQTPRYLIKTRGQQVTLSCSPISGHRSVSWYQQTPGQGLQFLFEYFSETQRNKGNFPGRFSGRQFSNSRSEMNVSTLELGDSALYLCASSSSGQGASEKLFFGSGTQLSVL.

The sample holds one count of this clone. The V and J genes are TRBV7-9 and TRBJ2-3; D might be TRBD1 (6 bases). CDR3 size: 14 residues. Germline assignment: CDR1 SEHNR and CDR2 FQNEAQ (reference sequence). Trimming cost V 4 bases and J 6 bases, with 14 bases left between them. The CDR3 nucleotides read TGTGCCAGCAGCTCGACAGGAAAAACGGATACGCAGTATTTT. Encoded protein: CASSSTGKTDTQYF.

The chain carries TRBV14 and TRBJ1-1; the D gene is possibly TRBD1 (6 bases). The germline V gene encodes CDR1 SGHDN and CDR2 FVKESK. The CDR3 runs 14 residues. The V gene lost 1 base and the J gene lost 5 bases, with 11 bases spanning the gap. In nucleotides, the CDR3 is TGTGCCAGCAGCCAAGCCAGGGGAGCGACTGAAGCTTTCTTT. Translating it yields CASSQARGATEAFF. Together with reference TRBV14 and TRBJ1-1, the CDR3 gives the full variable domain: EAGVTQFPSHSVIEKGQTVTLRCDPISGHDNLYWYRRVMGKEIKFLLHFVKESKQDESGMPNNRFLAERTGGTYSTLKVQPAELEDSGVYFCASSQARGATEAFFGQGTRLTVV.

The chain recombines TRBV10-3 with TRBJ1-5; D gene uncertain. V shed 7 bases and J shed 0 bases, with 13 bases lying between them. The CDR3 runs to 15 residues. CDR1 is ENHRY, CDR2 SYGVKD, per germline. In DNA, the CDR3 is TGTGCCATCAATTCGGCCCTTAATAGCAATCAGCCCCAGCATTTT. Translated: CAINSALNSNQPQHF.

This clone is labeled as medium-sized. The V call is TRBV7-6, the J call TRBJ2-7; D gene ambiguous. The CDR3 length is 14 residues. The germline V gene encodes CDR1 SGHVS and CDR2 FNYEAQ. The V gene lost 5 bases and the J gene lost 7 bases, with 18 bases spanning the gap. This CDR3 is CASSPVGSLGEQYF. As DNA, the CDR3 is TGTGCCAGCAGCCCGGTGGGCTCCCTTGGGGAGCAGTACTTC.

This clone was observed a handful of times. The chain is built from TRBV7-7 and TRBJ2-2; the D is unclear. CDR1 SSHAT and CDR2 FNYEAQ come from the germline V gene (reference sequence). V was pared by 0 bases and J by 5 bases, with 7 bases between. The CDR3 spans 14 residues. CDR3 coding DNA: TGTGCCAGCAGCTTAGCATCCGGAACCGGGGAGCTGTTTTTT. The encoded protein is CASSLASGTGELFF. The variable domain in full, completed from reference TRBV7-7 and TRBJ2-2, reads GAGVSQSPRYKVTKRGQDVTLRCDPISSHATLYWYQQALGQGPEFLTYFNYEAQPDKSGLPSDRFSAERPEGSISTLTIQRTEQRDSAMYRCASSLASGTGELFFGEGSRLTVL.

The chain carries TRBV6-1 and TRBJ2-1; 11 bases match TRBD1. The V gene end was trimmed by 8 bases and the J gene end by 4 bases; junction bases not matched to a gene: 4. Germline CDR1 MNHNS, CDR2 SASEGT. The CDR3 is 14 amino acids. DNA of the CDR3: TGTGCCAGCCAGCGGGACAGGGGGTACAATGAGCAGTTCTTC. Translated, it gives CASQRDRGYNEQFF.

This clone showed up just once. The chain uses TRBV6-6 and TRBJ2-1; D gene unclear. Germline V gene sequence: CDR1 MNHNY, CDR2 SVGAGI (reference sequence). Trimming removed 6 bases from V and 2 bases from J, with 8 bases in between. CDR3 length equals 13 residues. CDR3 sequence reads: CASRAETYNEQFF. The CDR3 coding sequence is TGTGCCAGCAGGGCAGAGACCTACAATGAGCAGTTCTTC.

This chain connects TRBV30 to TRBJ1-5; 12 bases align to TRBD1. Trimming cost V 2 bases and J 7 bases; bases outside gene matches: 12. Germline V gene data show CDR1 as GTSNPN and CDR2 as SVGIG (reference sequence). This CDR3 contains 17 residues. CDR3 region: CAWSHQTGTGGRQPQHF. In nucleotides, the CDR3 is TGTGCCTGGAGTCACCAAACCGGGACAGGGGGCAGGCAGCCCCAGCATTTT.

The chain recombines TRBV5-6 with TRBJ2-5, with 9 nucleotides matching TRBD2. The CDR3 spans 18 residues. Looked up from germline, CDR1 is SGHDT and CDR2 is YYEEEE. With V trimmed by 6 bases and J by 0 bases, 15 bases remained unmatched. The CDR3 coding sequence is TGTGCCAGCACCGAGCTTGGTGCTAGCGGGGTGTACCAAGAGACCCAGTACTTC. Protein: CASTELGASGVYQETQYF.

V usage is TRBV28 and J usage is TRBJ1-6, with 7 bases aligning to TRBD1. The length of the CDR3 is 15 residues. Germline V CDR1 and CDR2: MDHEN, SYDVKM. V lost 9 bases, J lost 8 bases, and 13 bases stayed unmatched. This CDR3 reads CASGGPTGTYSPLHF. CDR3 in DNA: TGTGCCAGTGGGGGACCGACAGGGACATATTCACCCCTCCACTTT.

The chain has TRBV4-3 and TRBJ2-7; D perhaps matches TRBD1 (5 bases). In germline, CDR1 is LGHNA, CDR2 YSLEER. The CDR3 spans 15 residues. V dropped 0 bases and J dropped 4 bases, with 13 bases sitting between them. In DNA form, the CDR3 reads TGCGCCAGCAGCCAAGATACCCAGGCAGGGTACGAGCAGTACTTC. Its protein is CASSQDTQAGYEQYF.

In this sample, this clone turned up once. V and J are TRBV7-9 and TRBJ1-1; no definite D call. There are 16 residues in the CDR3. Germline V gene lookup returns CDR1 SEHNR and CDR2 FQNEAQ (reference sequence). The germline V and J ends were trimmed by 1 base and 1 base, with 13 bases remaining between them. The CDR3 region is CASSLGQSRPNTEAFF. CDR3 coding DNA: TGTGCCAGCAGCTTAGGTCAGTCCAGGCCGAACACTGAAGCTTTCTTT.

V usage is TRBV27 and J usage is TRBJ1-4, with D perhaps TRBD1 (5 bases). Per the germline V gene, CDR1 is MNHEY and CDR2 is SMNVEV (reference sequence). The CDR3 spans 12 residues. V was trimmed by 10 bases and J by 7 bases, leaving 13 bases between them. This chain's CDR3 is CATGGIGEKLFF. In DNA form, the CDR3 reads TGTGCCACCGGGGGTATTGGTGAAAAACTGTTTTTT.

This clone has just a few counts. This chain uses TRBV7-6 with TRBJ1-6, with TRBD1 as a possible D gene (5 bases). V lost 5 bases, J lost 7 bases, and 9 bases lay in between. The CDR3 loop spans 13 amino acids. Germline CDR1 reads SGHVS; CDR2 reads FNYEAQ. CDR3 region: CASSLRQNSPLHF. For the CDR3, the DNA is TGTGCCAGCAGCCTCCGACAGAATTCACCCCTCCACTTT.

V gene TRBV4-3 combines with J gene TRBJ1-3; D may be TRBD1 (6 bases). V was shortened by 4 bases and J by 0 bases, with 13 bases between the two germline ends. This CDR3 contains 16 residues. The germline CDR1 and CDR2 sequences are LGHNA and YSLEER. The CDR3 here is CASSLREGVSGNTIYF. CDR3 nucleotides: TGCGCCAGCAGCCTACGAGAGGGGGTCTCTGGAAACACCATATATTTT.

This clone was recorded only once. The chain couples TRBV18 to TRBJ2-3; D may be TRBD1 (6 bases). Germline V CDR1 and CDR2: KGHSH, LQKENI. The CDR3 covers 14 residues. V was cut by 3 bases and J by 3 bases, with 10 bases left in between. The CDR3 protein is CASSPQGYTDTQYF. The DNA of the CDR3 is TGTGCCAGCTCACCTCAGGGGTATACAGATACGCAGTATTTT. The full variable domain, with the rest looked up from reference TRBV18 and TRBJ2-3, is NAGVMQNPRHLVRRRGQEARLRCSPMKGHSHVYWYRQLPEEGLKFMVYLQKENIIDESGMPKERFSAEFPKEGPSILRIQQVVRGDSAAYFCASSPQGYTDTQYFGPGTRLTVL.

The V call is TRBV2, the J call TRBJ1-1; D call uncertain. Trimming shortened V by 5 bases and J by 3 bases, and 10 bases separated the two germline ends. The length of the CDR3 is 13 residues. CDR1 and CDR2 (germline): SNHLY, FYNNEI. CDR3 loop: CASSIRLDTEAFF. The DNA of the CDR3 is TGTGCCAGCAGTATCCGACTGGACACTGAAGCTTTCTTT.

V is TRBV7-2 and J is TRBJ2-1; D perhaps matches TRBD1 (5 bases). The germline V and J ends were trimmed by 1 base and 6 bases, with 19 bases remaining between them. This CDR3 comprises 17 residues. Germline values: CDR1 SGHTA, CDR2 FQGNSA. CDR3 nucleotides: TGTGCCAGCAGCTTAGACTGGCAGGGAATCCGGATCAATGAGCAGTTCTTC. Its translation: CASSLDWQGIRINEQFF.